This T cell receptor (beta chain) was obtained from a study of blood T cell repertoires in COVID-19. Overall study context: The origin of the acute and convalescent COVID-19 samples was the United States, Italy and Spain. The analysed material was cDNA or gDNA that came from T cells, B-cell-depleted T cells, or PBMCs.

The protocol was immunoSEQ multiplex PCR, while the TCRdb copy is restricted to in-frame clones and leaves out a portion. Of hundreds of thousands of clones detected, 70% to 90% appear once; the ten largest clones hold 0.95% to 1.5%. This CDR3 region has 18 residues. Germline CDR1 reads SGHNT; CDR2 reads YYREEE (reference sequence). The ends lost 4 bases at V and 0 bases at J; junction bases unmatched: 11. Cohorts were based on clinical histories the participants reported. The rearrangement links TRBV5-4 to TRBJ1-5, with TRBD1 identical over 9 bases. The specimen was PBMCs or T cells enriched from blood (not recorded which). This TCR was sampled from a woman in her 40s with acute COVID-19. The CDR3 protein is CASSQGDRALYSNQPQHF. In nucleotides, the CDR3 is TGTGCCAGCAGCCAGGGGGACAGGGCGTTGTATAGCAATCAGCCCCAGCATTTT.